One and the same sample provided the 29 T cell receptor beta chains below, sequenced in a study of blood T cells in healthy people across ages. The authors ran a second PCR of 7 to 11 cycles using a sample-barcoded 5' primer and a J-beta primer mix. Each CDR3 protein is one row after TCRdb ran MiXCR on the 5' RACE reads. The table shows 700,000 to 950,000 distinct CDR3 sequences, with roughly 50% occurring only once. The sequencing input was blood. The receptors come from a man aged 30-40 years in good health.

The chain carries TRBV2 and TRBJ2-3; possible D gene TRBD1, 6 bases. The CDR3 is 16 residues long. Germline-derived CDR1 and CDR2 are SNHLY and FYNNEI. V was cut by 4 bases and J by 1 base, with 15 bases left in between. Here the CDR3 DNA reads TGTGCCAGCAGTGCAGGGGCCACCCGAGGCACAGATACGCAGTATTTT. Amino acid sequence: CASSAGATRGTDTQYF.

The CDR3 is CASSPPSAGPTGELFF. The CDR3 DNA is TGTGCCAGCAGCCCACCCTCGGCGGGGCCCACCGGGGAGCTGTTTTTT. J is TRBJ2-2 and V is TRBV7-2, with a weak D call TRBD2 (6 bases). Germline V CDR1 and CDR2: SGHTA, FQGNSA. Trimming removed 5 bases from V and 4 bases from J, with 17 bases in between. The CDR3 runs 16 residues.

This clonotype came up a few times. The chain combines TRBV29-1 with TRBJ2-7; D uncertain. Trimming took off 0 bases at V and 5 bases at J, with 5 bases between the two ends. Germline CDR1 reads SQVTM; CDR2 reads ANQGSEA. This CDR3 spans 11 amino acids. This chain's CDR3 is CSVEEGNEQYF. CDR3 DNA sequence: TGCAGCGTTGAAGAAGGAAACGAGCAGTACTTC.

This clonotype has only one observation. This sequence joins TRBV20-1 and TRBJ2-7, with a weak D call TRBD2 (6 bases). With 5 bases removed from V and 0 bases from J, the gap between germline ends came to 11 bases. The length of the CDR3 is 13 residues. Germline loops: CDR1 DFQATT, CDR2 SNEGSKA (reference sequence). The CDR3: CSAWTGLSYEQYF. The CDR3 region has the DNA TGCAGTGCTTGGACGGGACTCTCCTACGAGCAGTACTTC.

The chain carries TRBV30 and TRBJ2-1; TRBD1 matches 9 bases. Germline CDR1 reads GTSNPN; CDR2 reads SVGIG (reference sequence). This CDR3 has 12 amino acids. V lost 0 bases and J lost 9; bases outside the gene matches: 0. The CDR3 spells CAWSVTGGEQFF. For the CDR3, the DNA is TGTGCCTGGAGTGTGACAGGGGGTGAGCAGTTCTTC.

The chain carries TRBV27 and TRBJ2-5; TRBD1 agrees at 8 bases. The V and J ends lost 6 bases and 4 bases, in that order; junction bases with no gene match: 7. The CDR3 is made up of 14 amino acids. The germline V gene encodes CDR1 MNHEY and CDR2 SMNVEV (reference sequence). As DNA, the CDR3 is TGTGCCAGCAGGTCAGGGGGCCAGATAGAGACCCAGTACTTC. Its translation: CASRSGGQIETQYF.

The CDR3 protein is CASSSDIYGYTF. CDR3 DNA: TGTGCCAGCAGCTCGGATATCTATGGCTACACCTTC. The V gene is TRBV7-8, the J gene TRBJ1-2, with D hard to call. Per germline, CDR1 SGHVS and CDR2 FQNEAQ. This CDR3 has 12 residues. Trimming cost V 4 bases and J 4 bases, with 7 bases left between them.

The chain links TRBV28 to TRBJ1-2; 7 nucleotides match TRBD1. Germline trimming cut 6 bases from V and 8 bases from J; bases unmatched to any gene: 6. The germline gives CDR1 MDHEN, CDR2 SYDVKM. This CDR3 has 12 amino acids. The CDR3 sequence: CASSTQGFGYTF. The CDR3 DNA reads as TGTGCCAGCAGCACACAGGGGTTCGGCTACACCTTC.

This clonotype has a handful of counts. This chain links TRBV11-1 with TRBJ2-7; D remains ambiguous. Germline V gives CDR1 SGHAT, CDR2 FQDESV (reference sequence). Trimming cost V 5 bases and J 0 bases, with 14 bases left between them. The CDR3 spans 15 residues. The CDR3 DNA reads as TGTGCCAGCAGCAAACTCAGTGACGGCTCCTACGAGCAGTACTTC. Its translation is CASSKLSDGSYEQYF.

This chain links TRBV29-1 with TRBJ2-5; 11 bases agree with TRBD2. Unmatched junction bases numbered 6, after V lost 8 bases and J lost 1 base. Per germline, CDR1 SQVTM and CDR2 ANQGSEA. The CDR3 contains 14 residues. The chain's CDR3 is CSCSGLAAQETQYF. DNA for the CDR3: TGCAGCTGCTCGGGACTAGCGGCCCAAGAGACCCAGTACTTC. Based on the CDR3 plus reference TRBV29-1 and TRBJ2-5, the full variable domain is SAVISQKPSRDICQRGTSLTIQCQVDSQVTMMFWYRQQPGQSLTLIATANQGSEATYESGFVIDKFPISRPNLTFSTLTVSNMSPEDSSIYLCSCSGLAAQETQYFGPGTRLLVL.

The chain combines TRBV11-1 with TRBJ2-7; possibly TRBD2 for D (5 bases). CDR3 length equals 16 residues. Looked up from germline, CDR1 is SGHAT and CDR2 is FQDESV (reference sequence). V was shortened by 2 bases and J by 0 bases, with 14 bases between the two germline ends. Written as DNA, the CDR3 is TGTGCCAGCAGCTTATGTGAGCGGCCGCTCTCCTACGAGCAGTACTTC. This encodes CASSLCERPLSYEQYF.

This clonotype has only a few counts. V is TRBV25-1 and J is TRBJ2-7; D gene ambiguous. CDR1 is MGHDK and CDR2 is SYGVNS in the germline V gene. This CDR3 contains 13 residues. V lost 5 bases, J lost 3 bases, and 11 bases lay in between. CDR3 coding DNA: TGTGCCAGCAGTAGCAGGCTCTTCTACGAGCAGTACTTC. It encodes CASSSRLFYEQYF.

The CDR3 protein is CVAGQGALGYTF. CDR3 DNA: TGTGTGGCGGGACAGGGGGCGTTGGGCTACACCTTC. The V gene is TRBV30, the J gene TRBJ1-2, with TRBD1 matching 12 bases. This CDR3 has 12 residues. CDR1 GTSNPN and CDR2 SVGIG come from the germline V gene (reference sequence).

The chain couples TRBV27 to TRBJ1-1; tentatively, D is TRBD1 (5 bases). Trimming stripped 5 bases from V and 0 bases from J, with 19 bases between. The CDR3 runs 17 residues. The germline V gene encodes CDR1 MNHEY and CDR2 SMNVEV (reference sequence). CDR3 amino acids: CASSNIRGLGMNTEAFF. The DNA of the CDR3 is TGTGCCAGCAGTAACATAAGGGGCTTAGGAATGAACACTGAAGCTTTCTTT.

The chain has TRBV6-2 or TRBV6-3 and TRBJ2-5; 12 bases are shared with TRBD1. V lost 8 bases and J lost 4; bases outside the gene matches: 5. The CDR3 has 14 amino acids. From germline, CDR1 is MNHEY and CDR2 SVGEGT. CDR3 bases: TGTGCCAGCGTCGGGACAGGGGGCCGAGAGACCCAGTACTTC. Its translation: CASVGTGGRETQYF.

This chain uses TRBV4-2 with TRBJ2-7; 7 bases are shared with TRBD2. This CDR3 has 16 residues. Losses at the gene ends were 0 bases for V and 4 bases for J; bases not matched to a gene: 9. Germline CDR1 is LGHNA and CDR2 is YNFKEQ. The CDR3 DNA reads as TGTGCCAGCAGCCAAGATATCGGGGGGATATCGTACGAGCAGTACTTC. Its protein is CASSQDIGGISYEQYF.

J is TRBJ1-2 and V is TRBV6-5; 7 bases agree with TRBD1. Losses at the gene ends were 6 bases for V and 1 base for J; bases not matched to a gene: 5. The CDR3 loop spans 14 amino acids. The germline CDR1 and CDR2 sequences are MNHEY and SVGAGI. The CDR3 nucleotides read TGTGCCAGCAGGAGACAGGGCTTTAACTATGGCTACACCTTC. This encodes CASRRQGFNYGYTF.

This chain uses TRBV7-2 with TRBJ2-3, with 9 bases identical to TRBD2. This CDR3 comprises 16 residues. Germline V gene data show CDR1 as SGHTA and CDR2 as FQGNSA. After removal of 5 bases from V and 4 bases from J, the junction contained 10 bases not matched to a gene. The CDR3 spells CASSLTSGLLADTQYF. In nucleotides, the CDR3 is TGTGCCAGCAGCCTCACTAGCGGGCTATTGGCAGATACGCAGTATTTT.

This clonotype was seen a few times. The chain employs TRBV29-1 and TRBJ2-3; D might be TRBD2 (5 bases). Per the germline V gene, CDR1 is SQVTM and CDR2 is ANQGSEA. This CDR3 is built from 13 residues. V lost 3 bases, J lost 1 base, and 8 bases lay in between. The CDR3 region is CSVESGGTDTQYF. The CDR3 DNA reads TGCAGCGTTGAGAGCGGCGGCACAGATACGCAGTATTTT.

This clonotype was seen a handful of times. This chain links TRBV7-2 with TRBJ2-5; 8 positions match TRBD2. V dropped 3 bases and J dropped 5; count of bases not matched to a gene: 8. This CDR3 is built from 15 residues. Germline V gene lookup returns CDR1 SGHTA and CDR2 FQGNSA. The CDR3: CASSLLGGAMETQYF. CDR3 in DNA: TGTGCCAGCAGCTTGCTCGGGGGGGCCATGGAGACCCAGTACTTC. The full variable domain, its missing parts supplied by reference TRBV7-2 and TRBJ2-5, is GAGVSQSPSNKVTEKGKDVELRCDPISGHTALYWYRQSLGQGLEFLIYFQGNSAPDKSGLPSDRFSAERTGGSVSTLTIQRTQQEDSAVYLCASSLLGGAMETQYFGPGTRLLVL.

The chain uses TRBV5-6 and TRBJ1-6; 7 nucleotides agree with TRBD1. J was trimmed by 9 bases and V by 1 base; bases with no gene match: 4. Per germline, CDR1 SGHDT and CDR2 YYEEEE. The CDR3 covers 14 residues. CDR3 sequence reads: CASSLQGVGSPLHF. The CDR3 coding sequence is TGTGCCAGCAGCTTGCAGGGGGTAGGTTCACCCCTCCACTTT.

This clonotype was counted between two and nine times. Here the CDR3 reads CSASISSGRNEQFF. Here the CDR3 DNA reads TGCAGTGCTAGTATCAGCAGCGGGAGGAATGAGCAGTTCTTC. V is TRBV20-1 and J is TRBJ2-1; 9 nucleotides align to TRBD2. J gave up 7 bases and V 3 bases, and 7 bases lay outside the gene matches. Per germline, CDR1 DFQATT and CDR2 SNEGSKA (reference sequence). The CDR3 runs to 14 residues.

The rearrangement links TRBV20-1 to TRBJ2-3; 9 bases are shared with TRBD1. With 5 bases clipped from V and 5 bases from J, the junction kept 5 bases outside the gene matches. The CDR3 runs 13 residues. In germline, CDR1 is DFQATT, CDR2 SNEGSKA (reference sequence). The CDR3 bases are TGCAGTGCTCCGGGACAGGGCTTAGATACGCAGTATTTT. It codes for CSAPGQGLDTQYF.

This clonotype has a handful of counts. The chain recombines TRBV7-2 with TRBJ2-1; 9 bases align to TRBD2. The CDR3 length is 16 residues. Germline V gene lookup returns CDR1 SGHTA and CDR2 FQGNSA. V lost 5 bases, J lost 5 bases, and 10 bases stayed unmatched. CDR3 sequence: CASSPVGVAGDNEQFF. CDR3 DNA: TGTGCCAGCAGCCCAGTCGGGGTAGCGGGGGACAATGAGCAGTTCTTC.

This clonotype has a handful of counts. The V gene is TRBV20-1, the J gene TRBJ1-5, with a weak D call TRBD1 (6 bases). In germline, CDR1 is DFQATT, CDR2 SNEGSKA (reference sequence). V was pared by 4 bases and J by 6 bases, with 10 bases between. The CDR3 spans 12 residues. The DNA of the CDR3 is TGCAGTGCTATCAGGGGTAGTCAGCCCCAGCATTTT. It specifies CSAIRGSQPQHF.

The chain employs TRBV29-1 and TRBJ1-2; 7 bases agree with TRBD1. With 6 bases clipped from V and 4 bases from J, the junction kept 11 bases outside the gene matches. The germline V gene encodes CDR1 SQVTM and CDR2 ANQGSEA. The CDR3 is made up of 14 amino acids. CDR3 amino acids: CSVTPDRDVYGYTF. The CDR3 DNA is TGCAGCGTGACCCCTGACAGGGACGTCTATGGCTACACCTTC.

The CDR3 is CASSQGDNEQFF. Here the CDR3 DNA reads TGTGCCAGCAGTCAGGGAGACAATGAGCAGTTCTTC. The rearrangement joins TRBV9 to TRBJ2-1; tentatively, D is TRBD1 or TRBD2 (5 bases each). This CDR3 has 12 residues. V lost 5 bases, J lost 5 bases, and 8 bases lay in between. Germline CDR1 SGDLS, CDR2 YYNGEE.

V gene TRBV28 combines with J gene TRBJ2-7, with D hard to call. This CDR3 has 8 residues. CDR1 and CDR2 from the germline V gene are MDHEN and SYDVKM. The CDR3 DNA reads as TGTGACCCCTACGAGCAGTACTTC. Translation gives CDPYEQYF. Filled out from reference TRBV28 and TRBJ2-7, the complete variable domain reads DVKVTQSSRYLVKRTGEKVFLECVQDMDHENMFWYRQDPGLGLRLIYFSYDVKMKEKGDIPEGYSVSREKKERFSLILESASTNQTSMYLCDPYEQYFGPGTRLTVT.

This CDR3 reads CASSNTLGEQYF. The CDR3 nucleotides are TGTGCCAGCAGCAACACACTCGGCGAGCAGTACTTC. V usage is TRBV11-2 and J usage is TRBJ2-5; no clear D. The end of the DNA aligns better with TRBJ2-7, so the J call may be wrong. This CDR3 contains 12 residues. Germline-derived CDR1 and CDR2 are SGHAT and FQNNGV.